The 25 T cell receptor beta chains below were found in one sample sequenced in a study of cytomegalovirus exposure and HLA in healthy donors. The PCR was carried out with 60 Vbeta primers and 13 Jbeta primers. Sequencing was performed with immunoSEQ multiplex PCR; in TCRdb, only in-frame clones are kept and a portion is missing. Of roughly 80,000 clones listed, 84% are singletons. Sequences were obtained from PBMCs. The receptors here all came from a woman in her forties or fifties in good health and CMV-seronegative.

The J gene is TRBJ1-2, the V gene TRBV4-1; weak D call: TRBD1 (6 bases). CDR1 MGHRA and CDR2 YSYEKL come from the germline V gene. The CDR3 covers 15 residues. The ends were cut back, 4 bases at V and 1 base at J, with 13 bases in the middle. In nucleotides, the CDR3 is TGCGCCAGCAGCCCCCGGACAGACATTAACTATGGCTACACCTTC. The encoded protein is CASSPRTDINYGYTF.

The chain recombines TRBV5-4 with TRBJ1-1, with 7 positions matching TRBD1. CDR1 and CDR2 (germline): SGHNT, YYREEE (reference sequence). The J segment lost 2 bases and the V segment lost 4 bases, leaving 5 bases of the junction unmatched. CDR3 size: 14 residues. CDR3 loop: CASSEGQLNTEAFF. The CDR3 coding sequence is TGTGCCAGCAGCGAGGGACAGCTCAACACTGAAGCTTTCTTT.

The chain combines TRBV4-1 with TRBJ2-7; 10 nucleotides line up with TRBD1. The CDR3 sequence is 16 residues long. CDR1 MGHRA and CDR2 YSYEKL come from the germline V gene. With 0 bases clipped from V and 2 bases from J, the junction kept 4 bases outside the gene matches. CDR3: CASSQDGGTGAYEQYF. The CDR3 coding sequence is TGCGCCAGCAGCCAAGATGGGGGGACAGGGGCCTACGAGCAGTACTTC.

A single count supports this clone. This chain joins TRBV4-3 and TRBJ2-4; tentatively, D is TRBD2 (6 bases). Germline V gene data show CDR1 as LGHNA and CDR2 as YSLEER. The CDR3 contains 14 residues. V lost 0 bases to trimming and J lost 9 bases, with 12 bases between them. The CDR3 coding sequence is TGCGCCAGCAGCCAAGAAGGCCAGGGAGGCATTCAGTACTTC. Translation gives CASSQEGQGGIQYF.

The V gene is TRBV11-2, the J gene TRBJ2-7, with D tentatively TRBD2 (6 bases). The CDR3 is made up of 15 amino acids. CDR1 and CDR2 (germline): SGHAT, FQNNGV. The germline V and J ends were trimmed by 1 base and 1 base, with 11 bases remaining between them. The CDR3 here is CASSLAGGKSYEQYF. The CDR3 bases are TGTGCCAGCAGCTTAGCAGGCGGGAAGTCCTACGAGCAGTACTTC. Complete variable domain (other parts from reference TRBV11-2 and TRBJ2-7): EAGVAQSPRYKIIEKRQSVAFWCNPISGHATLYWYQQILGQGPKLLIQFQNNGVVDDSQLPKDRFSAERLKGVDSTLKIQPAKLEDSAVYLCASSLAGGKSYEQYFGPGTRLTVT.

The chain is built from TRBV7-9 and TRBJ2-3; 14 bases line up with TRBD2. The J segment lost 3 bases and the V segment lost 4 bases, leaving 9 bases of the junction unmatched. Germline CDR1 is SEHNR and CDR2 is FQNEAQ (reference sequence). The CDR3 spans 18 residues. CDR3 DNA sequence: TGTGCCAGCAGCTCTGGGACTAGCGGGAGTCGGAGAACAGATACGCAGTATTTT. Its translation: CASSSGTSGSRRTDTQYF.

CDR3 in DNA: TGCAGCGCGGGACAGGGCACAGATACGCAGTATTTT. Amino acids: CSAGQGTDTQYF. The gene calls are TRBV29-1 and TRBJ2-3, with 8 nucleotides matching TRBD1. This CDR3 has 12 residues. V was clipped by 7 bases and J by 1 base; unmatched bases: 1. CDR1 and CDR2 from the germline V gene are SQVTM and ANQGSEA.

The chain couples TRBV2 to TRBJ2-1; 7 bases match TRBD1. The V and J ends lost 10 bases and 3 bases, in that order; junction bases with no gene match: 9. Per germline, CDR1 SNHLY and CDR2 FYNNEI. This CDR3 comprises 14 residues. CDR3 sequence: CATQGGPLYNEQFF. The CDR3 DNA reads TGTGCCACTCAAGGGGGCCCTCTCTACAATGAGCAGTTCTTC.

The CDR3 region is CASSLPSGGGRADETQYF. The CDR3 DNA follows: TGTGCCAGCAGTTTACCCTCAGGGGGCGGGAGGGCCGACGAGACCCAGTACTTC. The chain recombines TRBV28 with TRBJ2-5, with D maybe TRBD2 (9 bases). The CDR3 covers 18 residues. V was shortened by 2 bases and J by 5 bases, with 24 bases between the two germline ends. Germline CDR1 and CDR2: MDHEN and SYDVKM.

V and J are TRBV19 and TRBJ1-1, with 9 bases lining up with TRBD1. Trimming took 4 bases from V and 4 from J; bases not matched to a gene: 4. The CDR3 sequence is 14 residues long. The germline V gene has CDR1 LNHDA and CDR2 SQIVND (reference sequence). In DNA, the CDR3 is TGTGCCAGTAGTACACGGACAGGGGTCACTGAAGCTTTCTTT. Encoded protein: CASSTRTGVTEAFF.

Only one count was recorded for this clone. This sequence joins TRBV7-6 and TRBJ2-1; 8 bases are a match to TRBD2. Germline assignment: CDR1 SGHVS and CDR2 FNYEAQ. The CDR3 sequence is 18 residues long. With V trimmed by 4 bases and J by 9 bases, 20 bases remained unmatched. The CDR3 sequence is CASSWTAPAGASVSEQFF. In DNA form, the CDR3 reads TGTGCCAGCAGCTGGACTGCCCCAGCGGGAGCGTCGGTTAGTGAGCAGTTCTTC.

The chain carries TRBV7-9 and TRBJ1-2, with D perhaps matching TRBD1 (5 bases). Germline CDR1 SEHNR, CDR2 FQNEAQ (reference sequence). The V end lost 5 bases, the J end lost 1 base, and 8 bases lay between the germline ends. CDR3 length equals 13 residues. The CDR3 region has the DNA TGTGCCAGCAGCCCCCAGGGTAACTATGGCTACACCTTC. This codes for CASSPQGNYGYTF.

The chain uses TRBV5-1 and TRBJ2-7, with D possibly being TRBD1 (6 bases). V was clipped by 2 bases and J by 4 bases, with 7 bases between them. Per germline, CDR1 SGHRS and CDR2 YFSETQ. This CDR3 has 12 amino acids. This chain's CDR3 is CASSLQGYEQYF. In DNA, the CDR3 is TGCGCCAGCAGCTTACAGGGTTACGAGCAGTACTTC.

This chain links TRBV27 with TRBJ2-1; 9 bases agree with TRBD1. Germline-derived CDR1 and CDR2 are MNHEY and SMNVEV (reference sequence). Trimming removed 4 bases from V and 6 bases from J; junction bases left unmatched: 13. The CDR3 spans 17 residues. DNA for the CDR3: TGTGCCAGCAGTTCACCCCCCGGGACAGGGTTTGCCAATGAGCAGTTCTTC. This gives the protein CASSSPPGTGFANEQFF.

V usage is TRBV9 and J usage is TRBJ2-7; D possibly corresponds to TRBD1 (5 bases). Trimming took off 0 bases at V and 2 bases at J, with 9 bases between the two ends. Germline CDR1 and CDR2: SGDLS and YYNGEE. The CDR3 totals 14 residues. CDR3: CASSVGQGPYEQYF. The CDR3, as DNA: TGTGCCAGCAGCGTAGGCCAGGGCCCCTACGAGCAGTACTTC. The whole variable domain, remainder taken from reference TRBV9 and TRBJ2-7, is DSGVTQTPKHLITATGQRVTLRCSPRSGDLSVYWYQQSLDQGLQFLIQYYNGEERAKGNILERFSAQQFPDLHSELNLSSLELGDSALYFCASSVGQGPYEQYFGPGTRLTVT.

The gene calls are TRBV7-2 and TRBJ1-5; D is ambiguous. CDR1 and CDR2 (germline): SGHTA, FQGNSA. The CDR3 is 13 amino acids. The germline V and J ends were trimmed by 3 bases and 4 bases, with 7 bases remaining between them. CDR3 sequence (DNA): TGTGCCAGCAGCTTTAGATGGAATCAGCCCCAGCATTTT. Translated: CASSFRWNQPQHF.

CDR3 DNA: TGCGCCAGCAGCCAAGCGACAGGGGTAGAAGCTAACTATGGCTACACCTTC. Translated, it gives CASSQATGVEANYGYTF. The chain carries TRBV4-1 and TRBJ1-2, with 8 positions matching TRBD1. The V gene end was trimmed by 1 base and the J gene end by 0 bases; junction bases not matched to a gene: 7. The CDR3 is 17 amino acids. Germline lookup yields CDR1 MGHRA and CDR2 YSYEKL.

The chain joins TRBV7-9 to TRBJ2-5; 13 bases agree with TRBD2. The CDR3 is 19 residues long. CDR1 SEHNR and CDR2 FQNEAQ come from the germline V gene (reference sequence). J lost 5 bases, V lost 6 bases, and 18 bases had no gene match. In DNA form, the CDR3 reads TGTGCCAGCAGTCCGACTAGCGGGAGGCCCCCAATGGCTTGGGAGACCCAGTACTTC. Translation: CASSPTSGRPPMAWETQYF.

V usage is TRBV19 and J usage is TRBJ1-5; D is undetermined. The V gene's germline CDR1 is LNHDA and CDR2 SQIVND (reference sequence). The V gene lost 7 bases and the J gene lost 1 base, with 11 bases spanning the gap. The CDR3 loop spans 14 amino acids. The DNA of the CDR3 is TGTGCCAGTAATGAGCTCGAGAGCAATCAGCCCCAGCATTTT. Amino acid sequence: CASNELESNQPQHF.

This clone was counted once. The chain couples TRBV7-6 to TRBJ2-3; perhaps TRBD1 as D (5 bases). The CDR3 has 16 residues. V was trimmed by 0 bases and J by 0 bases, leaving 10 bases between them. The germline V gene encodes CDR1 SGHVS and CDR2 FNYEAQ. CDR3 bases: TGTGCCAGCAGCTTAGCTAGGGGTTCTAGCACAGATACGCAGTATTTT. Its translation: CASSLARGSSTDTQYF.

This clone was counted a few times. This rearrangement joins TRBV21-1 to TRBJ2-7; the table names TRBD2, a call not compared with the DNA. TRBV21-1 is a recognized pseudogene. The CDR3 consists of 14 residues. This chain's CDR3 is CASSLGTALYEQYV. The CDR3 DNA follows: TGTGCCAGCAGCCTTGGGACTGCCCTCTACGAGCAGTACGTC.

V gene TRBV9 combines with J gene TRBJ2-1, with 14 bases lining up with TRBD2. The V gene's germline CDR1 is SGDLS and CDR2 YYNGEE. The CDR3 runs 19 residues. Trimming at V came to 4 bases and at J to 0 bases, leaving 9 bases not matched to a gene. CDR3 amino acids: CASSRTGLAGGHSYNEQFF. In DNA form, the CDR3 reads TGTGCCAGCAGCCGAACCGGACTAGCGGGGGGTCACTCCTACAATGAGCAGTTCTTC.

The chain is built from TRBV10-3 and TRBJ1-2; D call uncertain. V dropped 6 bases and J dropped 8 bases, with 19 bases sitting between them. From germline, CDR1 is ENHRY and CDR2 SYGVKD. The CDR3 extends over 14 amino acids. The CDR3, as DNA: TGTGCCATCAGCCTTCAGACGCGACAAAAAGGCTACACCTTC. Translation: CAISLQTRQKGYTF.

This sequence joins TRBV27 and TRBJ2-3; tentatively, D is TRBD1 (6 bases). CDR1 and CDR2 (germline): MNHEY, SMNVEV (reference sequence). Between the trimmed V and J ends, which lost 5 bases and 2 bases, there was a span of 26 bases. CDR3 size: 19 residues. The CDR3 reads CASSEKLNRATRITDTQYF. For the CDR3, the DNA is TGTGCCAGCAGTGAAAAGCTTAACAGGGCGACGCGAATCACAGATACGCAGTATTTT.

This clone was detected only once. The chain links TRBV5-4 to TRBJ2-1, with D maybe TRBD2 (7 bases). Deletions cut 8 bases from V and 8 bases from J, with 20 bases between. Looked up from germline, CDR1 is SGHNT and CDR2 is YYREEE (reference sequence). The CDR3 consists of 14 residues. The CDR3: CASGAGQGIYEQFF. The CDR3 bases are TGTGCCAGTGGAGCGGGGCAGGGGATCTATGAGCAGTTCTTC.